Following are 5 T cell receptor beta chains from one sample sequenced in a study of blood T cell repertoires in COVID-19. Clones were read by immunoSEQ multiplex PCR, and TCRdb kept only the in-frame ones, dropping some. The data hold about 190,000 clones, with around 83% observed a single time. The sample was peripheral blood. The source is a woman at least 80 years old with acute or convalescent COVID-19.

The chain couples TRBV5-1 to TRBJ2-1, with TRBD2 matching 8 bases. J was trimmed by 7 bases and V by 4 bases; bases with no gene match: 7. Germline-derived CDR1 and CDR2 are SGHRS and YFSETQ. This CDR3 comprises 14 residues. The CDR3 protein is CASSPAGGRNEQFF. For the CDR3, the DNA is TGCGCCAGCAGCCCTGCGGGCGGGAGGAATGAGCAGTTCTTC.

The chain employs TRBV18 and TRBJ2-1, with D unclear. The germline gives CDR1 KGHSH, CDR2 LQKENI. Trimming shortened V by 4 bases and J by 8 bases, and 15 bases separated the two germline ends. The CDR3 is 14 residues long. CDR3 in DNA: TGTGCCAGCTCACAGCAACGGGTAGAGGATGAGCAGTTCTTC. This gives the protein CASSQQRVEDEQFF.

J is TRBJ2-7 and V is TRBV6-2 or TRBV6-3; TRBD2 agrees at 8 bases. Germline CDR1 and CDR2: MNHEY and SVGEGT. The CDR3 has 15 residues. Trimming at V came to 1 base and at J to 6 bases, leaving 8 bases not matched to a gene. The CDR3 loop reads CASSYLVAGLSEQYF. The CDR3 nucleotides read TGTGCCAGCAGTTACTTGGTAGCGGGACTAAGCGAGCAGTACTTC.

The J gene is TRBJ1-2, the V gene TRBV7-9; D uncertain. This CDR3 contains 13 residues. V was pared by 0 bases and J by 2 bases, with 4 bases between. CDR1 and CDR2 from the germline V gene are SEHNR and FQNEAQ (reference sequence). Here the CDR3 reads CASSLARNYGYTF. The CDR3 DNA is TGTGCCAGCAGCTTAGCCAGAAACTATGGCTACACCTTC.

CDR3 loop: CASKSGTYQPQHF. The CDR3 bases are TGTGCCAGTAAATCAGGCACTTATCAGCCCCAGCATTTT. The chain employs TRBV19 and TRBJ1-5; D not resolved. This CDR3 has 13 residues. V was pared by 7 bases and J by 5 bases, with 12 bases between. The germline V gene encodes CDR1 LNHDA and CDR2 SQIVND (reference sequence).